Listed here are 8 T cell receptor beta chains from one sample, sequenced in a study of cytomegalovirus exposure and HLA in healthy donors. Vbeta (60) and Jbeta (13) primers were used in the PCR. Measured with immunoSEQ multiplex PCR; TCRdb has only the in-frame clones, and not every one. Across about 120,000 clones, the top ten clones capture around 3.5% of the sample. The sequenced sample consisted of PBMCs. The receptor set was obtained from a man aged 25-45 years in good health and CMV-seronegative.

This sequence joins TRBV6-1 and TRBJ2-7, with D hard to call. Germline V gene lookup returns CDR1 MNHNS and CDR2 SASEGT. There are 14 residues in the CDR3. Trimming cost V 2 bases and J 0 bases, with 8 bases left between them. The CDR3 is CASSEQVHSYEQYF. In DNA, the CDR3 is TGTGCCAGCAGTGAACAGGTGCACTCCTACGAGCAGTACTTC.

The CDR3 sequence: CASRDSGTRTWGGELFF. The CDR3, as DNA: TGTGCCAGCAGGGATTCCGGGACTAGGACGTGGGGGGGGGAGCTGTTTTTT. This chain uses TRBV7-8 with TRBJ2-2; 8 nucleotides match TRBD2. This CDR3 is 17 amino acids long. The germline CDR1 and CDR2 sequences are SGHVS and FQNEAQ. V lost 6 bases and J lost 8; bases outside the gene matches: 17.

The chain has TRBV28 and TRBJ1-1; D may be TRBD1 (5 bases). The germline CDR1 and CDR2 sequences are MDHEN and SYDVKM. V dropped 1 base and J dropped 7 bases, with 7 bases sitting between them. The CDR3 sequence is 12 residues long. The CDR3 loop is CASSLSGFEAFF. For the CDR3, the DNA is TGTGCCAGCAGTTTATCAGGGTTTGAAGCTTTCTTT. The full variable domain, its missing parts supplied by reference TRBV28 and TRBJ1-1, is DVKVTQSSRYLVKRTGEKVFLECVQDMDHENMFWYRQDPGLGLRLIYFSYDVKMKEKGDIPEGYSVSREKKERFSLILESASTNQTSMYLCASSLSGFEAFFGQGTRLTVV.

The chain links TRBV5-1 to TRBJ2-5, with 7 positions matching TRBD2. There are 15 residues in the CDR3. With V trimmed by 2 bases and J by 7 bases, 11 bases remained unmatched. Germline V gene lookup returns CDR1 SGHRS and CDR2 YFSETQ. The CDR3 DNA is TGCGCCAGCAGCTTTGGGGGGGGAAGGGAGACGACCCAGTACTTC. Amino acid sequence: CASSFGGGRETTQYF.

This chain links TRBV7-2 with TRBJ2-7, with 8 positions matching TRBD1. CDR3 length equals 16 residues. Germline CDR1 is SGHTA and CDR2 is FQGNSA. Unmatched junction bases numbered 9, after V lost 5 bases and J lost 0 bases. The CDR3 region has the DNA TGTGCCAGCAGCCCCCGTTCCAGGGGGCACTCCTACGAGCAGTACTTC. Translated: CASSPRSRGHSYEQYF. The entire variable domain, with the rest obtained from reference TRBV7-2 and TRBJ2-7, is as follows: GAGVSQSPSNKVTEKGKDVELRCDPISGHTALYWYRQSLGQGLEFLIYFQGNSAPDKSGLPSDRFSAERTGGSVSTLTIQRTQQEDSAVYLCASSPRSRGHSYEQYFGPGTRLTVT.

The chain recombines TRBV19 with TRBJ1-5, with 10 bases aligning to TRBD1. Looked up from germline, CDR1 is LNHDA and CDR2 is SQIVND (reference sequence). V was clipped by 7 bases and J by 4 bases; unmatched bases: 10. The length of the CDR3 is 16 residues. The CDR3 coding sequence is TGTGCCAGTACCTTATCCCGGGACAGGGGAAATCAGCCCCAGCATTTT. Residues: CASTLSRDRGNQPQHF.

This chain joins TRBV30 and TRBJ1-2, with D tentatively TRBD1 (6 bases). Trimming removed 0 bases from V and 8 bases from J, with 16 bases in between. This CDR3 region has 14 residues. Germline loops: CDR1 GTSNPN, CDR2 SVGIG (reference sequence). The CDR3 DNA is TGTGCCTGGAGTGTACTGGCCAGGGGCCTCGGCTACACCTTC. Translating it yields CAWSVLARGLGYTF.

The V and J genes are TRBV2 and TRBJ1-2; D gene unclear. There are 13 residues in the CDR3. V lost 4 bases and J lost 2, with 8 bases in between. Per the germline V gene, CDR1 is SNHLY and CDR2 is FYNNEI. CDR3 sequence reads: CASSVRENYGYTF. The DNA for the CDR3 is TGTGCCAGCAGTGTTCGGGAGAACTATGGCTACACCTTC.